The clone carrying this TCR beta chain was seen more than once but under ten times. These data belong to a study of shared clonotypes between healthy human individuals. The CDR3 is made up of 16 amino acids. V shed 5 bases and J 7 bases; nucleotides not matched to a gene: 11. Germline V CDR1 and CDR2: SGHVS, FQNEAQ. TCRdb's table, derived via immunoSEQ multiplex PCR, lists solely in-frame clones and lacks some. The sample holds some 1 million clones, 60% to 80% seen once. Recent acute infections and vaccinations were absent in the healthy HIV-negative adult donors. V gene TRBV7-8 combines with J gene TRBJ1-6, with 7 bases lining up with TRBD1. Sequenced input: memory CD4+ T cells sorted from blood. The subset is: CD45RA-negative fraction. The TCR comes from a young man in good health. The CDR3 sequence: CASSTLKGQLNSPLHF. The CDR3 DNA is TGTGCCAGCAGCACCTTAAAGGGACAGCTCAATTCACCCCTCCACTTT. The whole variable domain, remainder taken from reference TRBV7-8 and TRBJ1-6, is GAGVSQSPRYKVAKRGQDVALRCDPISGHVSLFWYQQALGQGPEFLTYFQNEAQLDKSGLPSDRFFAERPEGSVSTLKIQRTQQEDSAVYLCASSTLKGQLNSPLHFGNGTRLTVT.